Presented here are 32 T cell receptor beta chains from one specimen sequenced in a study of T cell responses to AZD1222 COVID-19 vaccine. The assay was immunoSEQ multiplex PCR, and TCRdb's table has in-frame clones only and misses some. There are tens of thousands of clones in the sample; more than 85% occur only once, and 15% to 20% lies in the top ten. The sample in question was peripheral blood, obtained on day 0 of AZD1222 vaccination. These TCRs come from an adult in good health.

V and J are TRBV4-2 and TRBJ2-4; 7 positions agree with TRBD2. Germline CDR1 LGHNA, CDR2 YNFKEQ. The CDR3 spans 15 residues. The V gene end was trimmed by 0 bases and the J gene end by 6 bases; junction bases not matched to a gene: 5. The CDR3 region has the DNA TGTGCCAGCAGCCAAGACGGGGGGTATGGAAACATTCAGTACTTC. It is translated as CASSQDGGYGNIQYF.

The table lists this clone with a few counts. The V gene is TRBV5-1, the J gene TRBJ2-1; no reliable D call. The CDR3 is 17 residues long. The germline V gene has CDR1 SGHRS and CDR2 YFSETQ. Trimming left V 1 base short and J 0 bases short, with 14 bases between. The CDR3 DNA sequence: TGCGCCAGCAGCTTGAGGAGACGGCAGAGCTCCTACAATGAGCAGTTCTTC. Its translation: CASSLRRRQSSYNEQFF.

The chain recombines TRBV6-6 with TRBJ1-1; TRBD1 agrees at 8 bases. The germline V gene has CDR1 MNHNY and CDR2 SVGAGI (reference sequence). The CDR3 loop spans 17 amino acids. V gave up 5 bases and J gave up 0 bases; unmatched junction bases: 11. The CDR3 region is CASSRTGGGGMNTEAFF. The CDR3 coding sequence is TGTGCCAGCAGTCGTACAGGGGGTGGGGGTATGAACACTGAAGCTTTCTTT.

This clone was observed a few times. V gene TRBV11-2 combines with J gene TRBJ2-7, with D possibly called TRBD1 or TRBD2 (6 bases each). Trimming cost V 5 bases and J 1 base, with 12 bases left between them. CDR1 and CDR2 from the germline V gene are SGHAT and FQNNGV. CDR3 length: 14 residues. The CDR3 sequence is CASSQGTGSYEQYF. DNA of the CDR3: TGTGCCAGCAGCCAGGGGACTGGTTCCTACGAGCAGTACTTC.

The chain's CDR3 is CASSPLASGRTSYEQYF. CDR3 nucleotides: TGTGCCAGCAGCCCCCTGGCTAGCGGGAGGACCTCCTACGAGCAGTACTTC. The genes are TRBV3-1 (or the pseudogene TRBV3-2) and TRBJ2-7, with 11 bases that match TRBD2. CDR1 and CDR2 (germline): LGHDT, YNNKEL (reference sequence). CDR3 length: 17 residues. Losses at the gene ends were 4 bases for V and 0 bases for J; bases not matched to a gene: 8.

V is TRBV24-1 and J is TRBJ2-5; perhaps TRBD1 as D (6 bases). Trimming pared 3 bases from V and 4 bases from J, leaving 11 bases between. CDR1 and CDR2 from the germline V gene are KGHDR and SFDVKD. The CDR3 spans 14 residues. The CDR3: CATSDMGQGETQYF. For the CDR3, the DNA is TGTGCCACCAGTGATATGGGACAAGGAGAGACCCAGTACTTC.

The rearrangement links TRBV20-1 to TRBJ2-5, with 14 bases that match TRBD2. CDR3 length: 18 residues. Germline V gene data show CDR1 as DFQATT and CDR2 as SNEGSKA (reference sequence). V dropped 3 bases and J dropped 3; count of bases not matched to a gene: 12. The CDR3 coding sequence is TGCAGTGCTAGTTGGGCGGGGACTAGCGGGAGTCGAGAAGAGACCCAGTACTTC. Its translation is CSASWAGTSGSREETQYF.

This chain uses TRBV4-1 with TRBJ1-1; TRBD1 matches 10 bases. This CDR3 has 16 amino acids. Germline CDR1 is MGHRA and CDR2 is YSYEKL. V gave up 0 bases and J gave up 6 bases; unmatched junction bases: 7. Written as DNA, the CDR3 is TGCGCCAGCAGCCAAGAAGGTGGGGACAGGGGCTCTGAAGCTTTCTTT. Its protein is CASSQEGGDRGSEAFF.

This chain joins TRBV7-3 and TRBJ2-7; 8 bases are a match to TRBD1. Germline V gene sequence: CDR1 SGHTA, CDR2 FQGTGA. Germline trimming cut 5 bases from V and 5 bases from J; bases unmatched to any gene: 5. The CDR3 extends over 13 amino acids. The CDR3 sequence: CASSTQTGDEQYF. CDR3 in DNA: TGTGCCAGCAGCACCCAGACAGGGGACGAGCAGTACTTC.

Only one count was recorded for this clone. This rearrangement joins TRBV28 to TRBJ2-1; D remains unclear. The CDR3 consists of 13 residues. V was clipped by 6 bases and J by 2 bases, with 8 bases between them. The germline CDR1 and CDR2 sequences are MDHEN and SYDVKM. The CDR3 loop reads CASSGSTYNEQFF. For the CDR3, the DNA is TGTGCCAGCAGCGGCTCCACCTACAATGAGCAGTTCTTC.

V is TRBV5-4 and J is TRBJ1-2, with D possibly being TRBD1 (6 bases). This CDR3 is 14 amino acids long. Germline V CDR1 and CDR2: SGHNT, YYREEE (reference sequence). Trimming shortened V by 0 bases and J by 3 bases, and 9 bases separated the two germline ends. CDR3: CASSLVGQHYGYTF. DNA of the CDR3: TGTGCCAGCAGCTTGGTAGGACAGCACTATGGCTACACCTTC.

This clone was observed a handful of times. The chain employs TRBV28 and TRBJ2-7; 8 bases match TRBD1. V shed 6 bases and J 0 bases; nucleotides not matched to a gene: 10. Germline V lookup: CDR1 MDHEN, CDR2 SYDVKM. CDR3 size: 16 residues. The CDR3 here is CASSHPRTGSSYEQYF. CDR3 in DNA: TGTGCCAGCAGCCATCCCAGGACAGGGAGCTCCTACGAGCAGTACTTC.

The chain employs TRBV16 and TRBJ2-5, with a tentative D call TRBD2 (6 bases). V was pared by 1 base and J by 4 bases, with 13 bases between. Looked up from germline, CDR1 is KGHSY and CDR2 is FQNENV. The CDR3 contains 15 residues. Here the CDR3 reads CASSQLALGGETQYF. In DNA, the CDR3 is TGTGCCAGCAGCCAATTGGCCCTCGGGGGAGAGACCCAGTACTTC.

The chain joins TRBV11-2 to TRBJ2-5; D call uncertain. Germline CDR1 SGHAT, CDR2 FQNNGV. V lost 1 base to trimming and J lost 2 bases, with 8 bases between them. CDR3 length equals 14 residues. The CDR3 reads CASSLGAGQETQYF. DNA of the CDR3: TGTGCCAGCAGCTTAGGGGCTGGGCAAGAGACCCAGTACTTC.

V and J are TRBV28 and TRBJ2-1; 12 bases are a match to TRBD2. The length of the CDR3 is 16 residues. Germline CDR1 and CDR2: MDHEN and SYDVKM. With 5 bases clipped from V and 7 bases from J, the junction kept 9 bases outside the gene matches. DNA of the CDR3: TGTGCCAGCAGTCCCCCTAGCGGGAGGGCCAGGAATGAGCAGTTCTTC. It specifies CASSPPSGRARNEQFF.

The chain combines TRBV2 with TRBJ1-6, with D uncertain. V was clipped by 7 bases and J by 5 bases, with 9 bases between them. Germline CDR1 reads SNHLY; CDR2 reads FYNNEI. The CDR3 extends over 13 amino acids. DNA for the CDR3: TGTGCCAGCACTACAAGAAATAATTCACCCCTCCACTTT. It codes for CASTTRNNSPLHF.

The J gene is TRBJ1-4, the V gene TRBV5-5; TRBD1 might be the D (6 bases). V lost 0 bases, J lost 8 bases, and 11 bases lay in between. CDR3 length equals 14 residues. Germline V gene data show CDR1 as SGHKS and CDR2 as YYEKEE (reference sequence). The CDR3 coding sequence is TGTGCCAGCAGCTTGGATCCAGGGGACGAAAAACTGTTTTTT. It translates to CASSLDPGDEKLFF.

This chain connects TRBV5-1 to TRBJ2-5; TRBD2 aligns across 8 bases. The CDR3 loop spans 14 amino acids. Germline CDR1 SGHRS, CDR2 YFSETQ. V lost 7 bases, J lost 3 bases, and 8 bases stayed unmatched. Written as DNA, the CDR3 is TGCGCCAGCCGACGGGAGGGAGGAAAAGAGACCCAGTACTTC. Encoded protein: CASRREGGKETQYF.

The chain is built from TRBV2 and TRBJ1-2; 7 bases fit TRBD1. Germline V gene lookup returns CDR1 SNHLY and CDR2 FYNNEI. After removal of 3 bases from V and 6 bases from J, the junction contained 7 bases not matched to a gene. The CDR3 is 14 amino acids. The CDR3: CASSDSTGLDGYTF. CDR3 DNA: TGTGCCAGCAGTGACTCGACAGGGTTGGATGGCTACACCTTC.

The genes are TRBV30 and TRBJ1-6; no definite D call. V was trimmed by 4 bases and J by 8 bases, leaving 12 bases between them. Germline CDR1 GTSNPN, CDR2 SVGIG (reference sequence). This CDR3 has 13 residues. CDR3 amino acids: CAWTPGRDSPLHF. For the CDR3, the DNA is TGTGCCTGGACTCCCGGGAGGGATTCACCCCTCCACTTT.

The chain recombines TRBV5-6 with TRBJ1-1, with D uncertain. This CDR3 is 13 amino acids long. CDR1 and CDR2 from the germline V gene are SGHDT and YYEEEE. Between the trimmed V and J ends, which lost 1 base and 10 bases, there was a span of 14 bases. DNA of the CDR3: TGTGCCAGCAGCTTGTATAGGTCTGGACTAGCTTTCTTT. It encodes CASSLYRSGLAFF.

This chain uses TRBV5-1 with TRBJ2-1, with 8 bases fitting TRBD2. V gave up 3 bases and J gave up 1 base; unmatched junction bases: 3. Per germline, CDR1 SGHRS and CDR2 YFSETQ. The CDR3 spans 15 residues. The CDR3 DNA reads TGCGCCAGCAGCTACGGGGGGGCTTCCTACAATGAGCAGTTCTTC. Encoded protein: CASSYGGASYNEQFF.

The chain joins TRBV7-3 to TRBJ1-2; D is unresolved. The CDR3 runs to 13 residues. Trimming shortened V by 2 bases and J by 4 bases, and 8 bases separated the two germline ends. Per germline, CDR1 SGHTA and CDR2 FQGTGA. The CDR3 loop reads CASSLWGGYGYTF. CDR3 in DNA: TGTGCCAGCAGCTTATGGGGTGGCTATGGCTACACCTTC.

V and J are TRBV7-3 and TRBJ1-6, with 11 bases aligning to TRBD1. After removal of 1 base from V and 7 bases from J, the junction contained 3 bases not matched to a gene. Germline CDR1 is SGHTA and CDR2 is FQGTGA. The CDR3 sequence is 16 residues long. The CDR3 here is CASSLMGQGGNSPLHF. CDR3 nucleotides: TGTGCCAGCAGCTTAATGGGACAGGGGGGAAATTCACCCCTCCACTTT.

The chain joins TRBV7-6 to TRBJ2-2; 10 bases agree with TRBD1. With 1 base clipped from V and 7 bases from J, the junction kept 9 bases outside the gene matches. From germline, CDR1 is SGHVS and CDR2 FNYEAQ. This CDR3 comprises 17 residues. CDR3 amino acids: CASSLEVGGQGIGELFF. The CDR3 region has the DNA TGTGCCAGCAGCTTAGAGGTTGGGGGACAGGGGATCGGGGAGCTGTTTTTT.

V is TRBV6-5 and J is TRBJ1-2; the D is unclear. This CDR3 comprises 13 residues. Germline assignment: CDR1 MNHEY and CDR2 SVGAGI. V lost 6 bases to trimming and J lost 6 bases, with 14 bases between them. In DNA form, the CDR3 reads TGTGCCAGCAGCCATGGCCTACCTAATGGCTACACCTTC. Translated: CASSHGLPNGYTF.

With regard to this clone: The identical CDR3 is also encoded by other nucleotide sequences in the sample. The gene calls are TRBV4-3 and TRBJ1-1; no definite D call. Trimming cost V 1 base and J 0 bases, with 3 bases left between them. The CDR3 covers 13 residues. Germline loops: CDR1 LGHNA, CDR2 YSLEER. The CDR3 region is CASSQVLNTEAFF. Here the CDR3 DNA reads TGCGCCAGCAGCCAAGTACTGAACACTGAAGCTTTCTTT.

The chain employs TRBV7-9 and TRBJ1-2; no clear D. CDR1 and CDR2 (germline): SEHNR, FQNEAQ (reference sequence). V was cut by 6 bases and J by 5 bases, with 16 bases left in between. The CDR3 totals 14 residues. The CDR3 protein is CASSLSEQRYGYTF. The CDR3, as DNA: TGTGCCAGCAGTCTATCTGAACAGCGGTATGGCTACACCTTC.

This clone was observed a few times. The chain is built from TRBV5-6 and TRBJ2-2; 12 nucleotides match TRBD2. The germline V gene encodes CDR1 SGHDT and CDR2 YYEEEE. V gave up 2 bases and J gave up 7 bases; unmatched junction bases: 6. The CDR3 runs 16 residues. The CDR3: CASSFPLAGGLGELFF. The CDR3 bases are TGTGCCAGCAGCTTTCCCCTAGCGGGAGGGCTCGGGGAGCTGTTTTTT.

This clone has only a few counts. This specimen includes other DNA sequences encoding the same CDR3. The chain recombines TRBV19 with TRBJ1-2, with D perhaps TRBD1 (6 bases). The CDR3 contains 17 residues. Trimming took off 4 bases at V and 8 bases at J, with 26 bases between the two ends. Germline lookup yields CDR1 LNHDA and CDR2 SQIVND (reference sequence). The CDR3 here is CASSTGGRGVVSGGYTF. CDR3 DNA: TGTGCCAGTAGTACCGGGGGGCGGGGAGTGGTATCTGGGGGCTACACCTTC.

The chain uses TRBV10-3 and TRBJ1-5; 9 nucleotides match TRBD1. This CDR3 contains 20 residues. Trimming cost V 0 bases and J 4 bases; bases outside gene matches: 16. CDR1 and CDR2 from the germline V gene are ENHRY and SYGVKD. The CDR3: CAISESGGQGLVSRNQPQHF. The CDR3 coding sequence is TGTGCCATCAGTGAGTCGGGGGGACAGGGTCTCGTCTCTAGGAATCAGCCCCAGCATTTT.

The chain carries TRBV28 and TRBJ2-7; TRBD1 aligns across 7 bases. CDR3 length: 13 amino acids. CDR1 is MDHEN and CDR2 is SYDVKM in the germline V gene. The V and J ends lost 6 bases and 4 bases, in that order; junction bases with no gene match: 6. CDR3 amino acids: CASRITGDYEQYF. The CDR3 bases are TGTGCCAGCAGAATCACAGGGGATTACGAGCAGTACTTC.